This T cell receptor (beta chain) originates from a study of T cell responses to AZD1222 COVID-19 vaccine. Across the whole study: Second-dose groups at about 4 or about 12 weeks were pooled.

This clone was counted between two and nine times. Here immunoSEQ multiplex PCR was the method, and the copy in TCRdb shows in-frame clones only, minus some. This repertoire shows 140,000 or so clones, roughly 88% found once; its top ten account for about 3%. The CDR3 has 17 residues. V lost 5 bases to trimming and J lost 4 bases; unmatched junction nucleotides: 14. Germline CDR1 SGHTA, CDR2 FQGNSA. Sequencing used peripheral blood, obtained on day 0 of AZD1222 vaccination. The chain is built from TRBV7-2 and TRBJ2-1, with 7 nucleotides matching TRBD2. The clonotype was recovered from an adult in good health. The CDR3 DNA reads as TGTGCCAGCAGCCCAGCCCTGATGGGGGGGGGTTACAATGAGCAGTTCTTC. Amino acids: CASSPALMGGGYNEQFF.